The TCR beta chain under discussion was sequenced for a study of blood T cell repertoires in COVID-19. The ends were cut back, 2 bases at V and 1 base at J, with 21 bases in the middle. CDR3 length: 17 amino acids. The germline CDR1 and CDR2 sequences are SQVTM and ANQGSEA. Method: immunoSEQ multiplex PCR; TCRdb's copy keeps in-frame clones and lacks some. The table records roughly 280,000 clones, 75% to 90% of them present only once. Sequencing was performed on PBMCs or T cells enriched from blood (not recorded which). The receptor was isolated from a woman aged 25 to 39 with acute COVID-19. V and J are TRBV29-1 and TRBJ2-7; D might be TRBD2 (5 bases). The CDR3 bases are TGCAGCGTTGAAAAATTCGGGGTCAGGCTACCGTCCTACGAGCAGTACTTC. Amino acids: CSVEKFGVRLPSYEQYF.